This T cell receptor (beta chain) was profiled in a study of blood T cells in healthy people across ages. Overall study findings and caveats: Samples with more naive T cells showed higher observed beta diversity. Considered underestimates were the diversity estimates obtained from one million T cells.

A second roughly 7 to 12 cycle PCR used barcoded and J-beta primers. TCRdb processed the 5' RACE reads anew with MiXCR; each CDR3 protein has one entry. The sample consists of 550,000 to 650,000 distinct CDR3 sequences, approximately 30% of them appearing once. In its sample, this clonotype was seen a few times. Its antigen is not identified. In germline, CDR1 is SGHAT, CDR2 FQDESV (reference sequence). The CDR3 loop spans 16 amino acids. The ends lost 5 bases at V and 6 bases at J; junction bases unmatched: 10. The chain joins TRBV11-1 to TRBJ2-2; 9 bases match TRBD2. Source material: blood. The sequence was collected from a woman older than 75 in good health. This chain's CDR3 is CASSPRGAGGAGELFF. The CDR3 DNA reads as TGTGCCAGCAGCCCACGCGGCGCGGGGGGGGCCGGGGAGCTGTTTTTT.